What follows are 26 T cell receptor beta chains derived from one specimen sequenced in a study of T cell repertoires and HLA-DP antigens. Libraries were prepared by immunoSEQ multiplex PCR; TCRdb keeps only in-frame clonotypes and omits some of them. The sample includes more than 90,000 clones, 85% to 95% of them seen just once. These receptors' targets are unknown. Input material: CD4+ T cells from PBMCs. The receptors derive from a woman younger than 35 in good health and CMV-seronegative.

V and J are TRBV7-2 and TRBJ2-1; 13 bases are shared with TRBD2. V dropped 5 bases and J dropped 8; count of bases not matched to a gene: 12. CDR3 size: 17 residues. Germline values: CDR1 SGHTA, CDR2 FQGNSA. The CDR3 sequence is CASSQRLAGGPPDEQFF. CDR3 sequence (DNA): TGTGCCAGCAGCCAAAGACTAGCGGGGGGCCCCCCCGATGAGCAGTTCTTC.

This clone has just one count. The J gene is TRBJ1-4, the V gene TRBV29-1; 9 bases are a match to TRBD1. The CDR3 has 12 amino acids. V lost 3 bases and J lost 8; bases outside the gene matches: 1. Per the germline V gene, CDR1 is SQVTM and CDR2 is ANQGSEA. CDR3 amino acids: CSVEGTGEKLFF. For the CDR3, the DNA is TGCAGCGTTGAGGGGACAGGGGAAAAACTGTTTTTT.

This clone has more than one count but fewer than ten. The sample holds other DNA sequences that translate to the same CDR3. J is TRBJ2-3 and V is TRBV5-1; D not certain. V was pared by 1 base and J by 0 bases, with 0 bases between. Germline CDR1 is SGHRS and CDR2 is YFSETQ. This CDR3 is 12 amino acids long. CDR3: CASSLSTDTQYF. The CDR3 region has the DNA TGCGCCAGCAGCTTGAGCACAGATACGCAGTATTTT.

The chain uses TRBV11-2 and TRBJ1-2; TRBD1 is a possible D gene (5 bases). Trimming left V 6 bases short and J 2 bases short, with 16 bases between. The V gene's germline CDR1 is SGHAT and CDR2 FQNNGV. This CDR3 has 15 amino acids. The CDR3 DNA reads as TGTGCCAGCAGGCACCCCAAGCGGGGGAACTATGGCTACACCTTC. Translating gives CASRHPKRGNYGYTF.

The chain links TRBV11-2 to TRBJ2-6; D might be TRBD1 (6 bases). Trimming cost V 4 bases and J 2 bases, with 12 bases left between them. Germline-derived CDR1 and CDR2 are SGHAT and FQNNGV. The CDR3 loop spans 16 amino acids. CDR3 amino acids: CASSSGQLTGANVLTF. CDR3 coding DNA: TGTGCCAGCAGCTCCGGACAGCTCACTGGGGCCAACGTCCTGACTTTC.

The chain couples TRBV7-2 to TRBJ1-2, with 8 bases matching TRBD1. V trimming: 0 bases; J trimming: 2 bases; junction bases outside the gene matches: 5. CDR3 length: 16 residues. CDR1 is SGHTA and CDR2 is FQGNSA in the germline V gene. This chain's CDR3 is CASSLARDRRNYGYTF. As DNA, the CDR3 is TGTGCCAGCAGCTTAGCCCGGGACAGGAGAAACTATGGCTACACCTTC.

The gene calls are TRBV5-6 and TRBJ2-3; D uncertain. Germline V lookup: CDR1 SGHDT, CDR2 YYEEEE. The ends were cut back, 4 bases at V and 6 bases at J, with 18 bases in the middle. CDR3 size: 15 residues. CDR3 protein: CASSRRVTRADTQYF. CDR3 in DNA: TGTGCCAGCAGCCGCCGGGTGACCCGGGCGGATACGCAGTATTTT.

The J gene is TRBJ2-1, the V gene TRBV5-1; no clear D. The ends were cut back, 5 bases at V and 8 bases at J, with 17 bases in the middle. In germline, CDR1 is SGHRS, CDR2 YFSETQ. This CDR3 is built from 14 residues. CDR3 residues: CASRQTPKVDEQFF. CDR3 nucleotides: TGCGCCAGCAGGCAGACCCCCAAGGTCGATGAGCAGTTCTTC.

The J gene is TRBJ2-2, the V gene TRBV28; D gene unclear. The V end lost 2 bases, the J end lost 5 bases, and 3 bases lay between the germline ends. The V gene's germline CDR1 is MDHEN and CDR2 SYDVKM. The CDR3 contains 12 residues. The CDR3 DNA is TGTGCCAGCAGTTTAGGAACCGGGGAGCTGTTTTTT. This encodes CASSLGTGELFF.

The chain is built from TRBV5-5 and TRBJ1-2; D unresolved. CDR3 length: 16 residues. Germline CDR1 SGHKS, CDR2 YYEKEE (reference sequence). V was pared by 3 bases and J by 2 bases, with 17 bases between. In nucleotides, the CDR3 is TGTGCCAGCAGCTCAGGCCCGTCGGGCAGGAACTATGGCTACACCTTC. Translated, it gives CASSSGPSGRNYGYTF.

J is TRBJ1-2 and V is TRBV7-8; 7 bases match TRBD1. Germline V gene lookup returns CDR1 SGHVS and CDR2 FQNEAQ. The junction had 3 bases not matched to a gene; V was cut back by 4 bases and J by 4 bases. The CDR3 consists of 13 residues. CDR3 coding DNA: TGTGCCAGCAGCTCCGACAGGGTCTATGGCTACACCTTC. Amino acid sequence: CASSSDRVYGYTF.

CDR3 amino acids: CASSSGQGNTGELFF. CDR3 DNA: TGTGCCAGCAGTTCGGGACAGGGCAACACCGGGGAGCTGTTTTTT. This rearrangement joins TRBV27 to TRBJ2-2; 9 nucleotides agree with TRBD1. The CDR3 is made up of 15 amino acids. V shed 4 bases, J shed 2 bases, and the junction held 2 bases outside the gene matches. Looked up from germline, CDR1 is MNHEY and CDR2 is SMNVEV (reference sequence).

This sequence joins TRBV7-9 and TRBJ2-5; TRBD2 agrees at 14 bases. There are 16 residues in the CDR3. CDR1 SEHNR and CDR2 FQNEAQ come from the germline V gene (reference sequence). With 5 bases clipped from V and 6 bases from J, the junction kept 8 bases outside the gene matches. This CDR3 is CASSLLGTSGGKTQYF. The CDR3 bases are TGTGCCAGCAGCCTCCTCGGGACTAGCGGGGGAAAGACCCAGTACTTC.

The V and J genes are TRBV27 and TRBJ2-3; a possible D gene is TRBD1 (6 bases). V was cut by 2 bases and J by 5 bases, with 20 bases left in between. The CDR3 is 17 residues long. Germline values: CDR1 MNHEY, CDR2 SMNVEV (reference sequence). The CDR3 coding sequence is TGTGCCAGCAGTTTACAGGGGCTATGGATCGGAGGAGATACGCAGTATTTT. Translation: CASSLQGLWIGGDTQYF.

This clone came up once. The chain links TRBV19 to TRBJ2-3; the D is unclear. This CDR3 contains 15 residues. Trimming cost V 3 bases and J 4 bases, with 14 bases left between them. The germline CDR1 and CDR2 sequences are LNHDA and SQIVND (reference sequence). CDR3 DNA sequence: TGTGCCAGTAGTATTAAGGGCGCCACACCAGATACGCAGTATTTT. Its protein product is CASSIKGATPDTQYF.

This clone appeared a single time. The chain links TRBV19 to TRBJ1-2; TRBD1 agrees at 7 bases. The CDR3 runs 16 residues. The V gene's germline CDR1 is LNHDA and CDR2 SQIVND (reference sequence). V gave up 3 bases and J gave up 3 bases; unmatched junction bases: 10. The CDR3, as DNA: TGTGCCAGTAGTATGTCGACAGGGAGGGTAGACTATGGCTACACCTTC. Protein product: CASSMSTGRVDYGYTF.

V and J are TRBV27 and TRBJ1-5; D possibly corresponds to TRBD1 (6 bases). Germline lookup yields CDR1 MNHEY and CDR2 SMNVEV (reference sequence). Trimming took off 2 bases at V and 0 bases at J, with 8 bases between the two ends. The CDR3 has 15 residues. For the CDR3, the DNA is TGTGCCAGCAGTTTACAGGGGCCTAGCAATCAGCCCCAGCATTTT. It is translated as CASSLQGPSNQPQHF.

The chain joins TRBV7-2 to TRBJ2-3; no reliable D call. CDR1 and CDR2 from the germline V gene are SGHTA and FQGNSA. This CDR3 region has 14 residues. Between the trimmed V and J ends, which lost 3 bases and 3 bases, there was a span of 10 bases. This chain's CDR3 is CASSFGLPTDTQYF. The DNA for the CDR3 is TGTGCCAGCAGCTTTGGTCTACCAACAGATACGCAGTATTTT.

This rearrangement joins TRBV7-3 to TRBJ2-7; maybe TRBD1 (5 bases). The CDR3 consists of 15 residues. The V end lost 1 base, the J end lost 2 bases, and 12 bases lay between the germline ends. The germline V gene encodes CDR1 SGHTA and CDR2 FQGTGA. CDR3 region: CASSLMGQPPYEQYF. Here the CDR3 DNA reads TGTGCCAGCAGCTTAATGGGGCAGCCCCCCTACGAGCAGTACTTC.

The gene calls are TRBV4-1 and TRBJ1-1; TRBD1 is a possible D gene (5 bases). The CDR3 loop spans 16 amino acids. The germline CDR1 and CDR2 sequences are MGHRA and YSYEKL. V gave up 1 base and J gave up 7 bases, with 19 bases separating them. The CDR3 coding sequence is TGCGCCAGCAGCCAAGCCGGGGGGTCCCATCTGAATGAAGCTTTCTTT. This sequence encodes CASSQAGGSHLNEAFF.

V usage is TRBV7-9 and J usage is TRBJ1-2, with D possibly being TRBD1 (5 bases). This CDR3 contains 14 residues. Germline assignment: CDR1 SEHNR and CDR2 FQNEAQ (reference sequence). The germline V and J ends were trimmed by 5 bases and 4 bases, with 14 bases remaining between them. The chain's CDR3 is CASSQTEAFYGYTF. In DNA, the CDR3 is TGTGCCAGCAGCCAGACAGAAGCTTTCTATGGCTACACCTTC.

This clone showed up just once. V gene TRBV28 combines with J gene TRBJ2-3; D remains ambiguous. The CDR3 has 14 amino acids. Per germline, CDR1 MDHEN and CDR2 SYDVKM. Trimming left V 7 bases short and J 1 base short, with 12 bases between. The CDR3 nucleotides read TGTGCCAGCAATTACTACTCTCGCACAGATACGCAGTATTTT. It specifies CASNYYSRTDTQYF.

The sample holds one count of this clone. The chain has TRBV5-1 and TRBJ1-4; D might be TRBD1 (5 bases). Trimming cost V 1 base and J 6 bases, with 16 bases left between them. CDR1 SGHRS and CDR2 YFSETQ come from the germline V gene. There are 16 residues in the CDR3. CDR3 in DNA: TGCGCCAGCAGCTTGTTGGCCGGGACCCCGGATGAAAAACTGTTTTTT. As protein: CASSLLAGTPDEKLFF.

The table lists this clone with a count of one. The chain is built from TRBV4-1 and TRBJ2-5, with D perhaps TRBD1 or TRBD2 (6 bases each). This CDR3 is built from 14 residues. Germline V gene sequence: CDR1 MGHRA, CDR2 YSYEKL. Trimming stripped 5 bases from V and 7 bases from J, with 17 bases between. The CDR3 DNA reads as TGCGCCAGCAGCAAAACAGGGCCCGGGGGGACCCAGTACTTC. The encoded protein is CASSKTGPGGTQYF.

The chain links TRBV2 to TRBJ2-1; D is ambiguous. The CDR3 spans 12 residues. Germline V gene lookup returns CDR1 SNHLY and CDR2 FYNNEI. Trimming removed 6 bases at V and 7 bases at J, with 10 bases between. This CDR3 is CASRDPGNEQFF. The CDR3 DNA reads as TGTGCCAGCAGGGACCCAGGTAATGAGCAGTTCTTC.

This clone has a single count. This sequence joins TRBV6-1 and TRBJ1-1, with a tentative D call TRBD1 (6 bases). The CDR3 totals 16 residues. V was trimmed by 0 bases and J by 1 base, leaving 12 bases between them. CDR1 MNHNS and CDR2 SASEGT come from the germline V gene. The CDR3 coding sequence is TGTGCCAGCAGTGAAGCGCTTGGCAGGGGGAACACTGAAGCTTTCTTT. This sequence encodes CASSEALGRGNTEAFF.